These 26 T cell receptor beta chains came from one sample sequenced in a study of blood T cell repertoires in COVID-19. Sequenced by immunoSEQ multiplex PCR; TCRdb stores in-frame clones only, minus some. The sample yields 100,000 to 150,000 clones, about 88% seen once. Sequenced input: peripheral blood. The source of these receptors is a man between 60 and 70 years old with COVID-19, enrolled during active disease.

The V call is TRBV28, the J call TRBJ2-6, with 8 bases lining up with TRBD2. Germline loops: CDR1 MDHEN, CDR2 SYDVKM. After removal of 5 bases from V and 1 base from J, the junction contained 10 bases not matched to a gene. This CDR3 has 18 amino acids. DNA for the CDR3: TGTGCCAGCAGTCCCCCCAGCGGGAGTCTGTCTGGGGCCAACGTCCTGACTTTC. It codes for CASSPPSGSLSGANVLTF.

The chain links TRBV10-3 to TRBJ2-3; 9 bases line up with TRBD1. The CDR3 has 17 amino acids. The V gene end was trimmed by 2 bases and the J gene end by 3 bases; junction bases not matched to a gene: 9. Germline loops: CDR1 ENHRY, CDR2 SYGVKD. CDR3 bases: TGTGCCATCAGTGAGCCTTGGACAGGGGAGAGGACAGATACGCAGTATTTT. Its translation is CAISEPWTGERTDTQYF.

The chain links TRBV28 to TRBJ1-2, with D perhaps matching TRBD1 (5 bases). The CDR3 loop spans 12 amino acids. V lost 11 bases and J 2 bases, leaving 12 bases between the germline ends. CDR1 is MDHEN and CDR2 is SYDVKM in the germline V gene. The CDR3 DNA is TGTGCCGCGGGGGTTGCCAACTATGGCTACACCTTC. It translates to CAAGVANYGYTF.

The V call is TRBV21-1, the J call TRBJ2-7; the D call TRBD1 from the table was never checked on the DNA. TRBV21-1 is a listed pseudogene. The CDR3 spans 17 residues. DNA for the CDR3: TGTGCCAGCAGCAAAGGAGCCCTTGGACAGGAAGGGGGCGAGCAGTACTTC. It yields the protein CASSKGALGQEGGEQYF.

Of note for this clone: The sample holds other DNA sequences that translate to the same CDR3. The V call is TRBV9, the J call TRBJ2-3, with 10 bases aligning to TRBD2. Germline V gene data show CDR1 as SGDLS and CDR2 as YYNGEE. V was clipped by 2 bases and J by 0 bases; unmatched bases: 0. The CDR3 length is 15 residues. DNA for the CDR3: TGTGCCAGCAGCGTGACTAGCGGGAGCACAGATACGCAGTATTTT. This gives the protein CASSVTSGSTDTQYF.

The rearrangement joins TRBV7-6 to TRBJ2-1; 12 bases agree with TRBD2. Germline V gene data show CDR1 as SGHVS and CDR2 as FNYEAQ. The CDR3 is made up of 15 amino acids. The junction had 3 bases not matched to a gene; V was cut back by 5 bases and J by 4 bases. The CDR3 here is CASSGLAGGYNEQFF. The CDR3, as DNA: TGTGCCAGCAGCGGTCTAGCGGGAGGGTACAATGAGCAGTTCTTC.

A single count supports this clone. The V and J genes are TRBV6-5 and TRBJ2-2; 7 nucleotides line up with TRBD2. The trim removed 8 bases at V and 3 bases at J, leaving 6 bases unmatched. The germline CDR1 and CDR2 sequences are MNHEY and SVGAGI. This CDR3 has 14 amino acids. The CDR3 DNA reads TGTGCCAGCGGGGACTACAGCTACACCGGGGAGCTGTTTTTT. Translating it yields CASGDYSYTGELFF.

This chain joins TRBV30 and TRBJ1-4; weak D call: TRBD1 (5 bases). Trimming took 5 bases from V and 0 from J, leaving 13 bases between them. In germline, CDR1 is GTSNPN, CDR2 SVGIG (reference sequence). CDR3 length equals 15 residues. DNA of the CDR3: TGTGCCTGGGTCGGACACCCTGCAACTAATGAAAAACTGTTTTTT. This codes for CAWVGHPATNEKLFF. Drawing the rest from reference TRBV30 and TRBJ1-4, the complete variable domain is SQTIHQWPATLVQPVGSPLSLECTVEGTSNPNLYWYRQAAGRGLQLLFYSVGIGQISSEVPQNLSASRPQDRQFILSSKKLLLSDSGFYLCAWVGHPATNEKLFFGSGTQLSVL.

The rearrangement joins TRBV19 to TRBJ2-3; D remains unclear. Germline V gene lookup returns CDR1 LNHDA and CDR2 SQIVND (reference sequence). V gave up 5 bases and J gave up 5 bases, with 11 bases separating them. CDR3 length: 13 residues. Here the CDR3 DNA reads TGTGCCAGTAGTGCATCTAGAGAAGATACGCAGTATTTT. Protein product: CASSASREDTQYF.

This chain's CDR3 is CASSLQRTGDNGYTF. CDR3 in DNA: TGTGCCAGCAGCCTACAAAGGACAGGGGATAATGGCTACACCTTC. The chain couples TRBV11-3 to TRBJ1-2; 9 nucleotides align to TRBD1. The V segment lost 5 bases and the J segment 6 bases; nucleotides outside the gene matches: 10. Germline assignment: CDR1 SGHNT and CDR2 YENEEA. The CDR3 runs to 15 residues.

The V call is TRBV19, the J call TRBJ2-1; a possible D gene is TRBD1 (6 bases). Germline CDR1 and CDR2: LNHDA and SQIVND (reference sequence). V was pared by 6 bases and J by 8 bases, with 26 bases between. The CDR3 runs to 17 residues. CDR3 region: CASRPLSGDTSRDEQFF. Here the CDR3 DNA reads TGTGCCAGTAGGCCTTTAAGTGGGGACACCTCGAGGGATGAGCAGTTCTTC.

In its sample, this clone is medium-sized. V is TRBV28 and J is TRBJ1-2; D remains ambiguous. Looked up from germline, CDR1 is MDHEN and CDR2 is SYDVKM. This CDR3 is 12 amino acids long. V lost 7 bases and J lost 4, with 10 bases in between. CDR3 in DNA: TGTGCCAGCACACCAGGTGGCTATGGCTACACCTTC. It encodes CASTPGGYGYTF.

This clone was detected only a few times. The CDR3 reads CASSYSGVNGYTF. CDR3 in DNA: TGTGCCAGCAGTTACTCAGGGGTGAATGGCTACACCTTC. This chain links TRBV6-5 with TRBJ1-2; tentatively, D is TRBD1 (5 bases). This CDR3 comprises 13 residues. The V end was cut by 0 bases, the J end by 6 bases, with 8 bases between. Germline CDR1 is MNHEY and CDR2 is SVGAGI.

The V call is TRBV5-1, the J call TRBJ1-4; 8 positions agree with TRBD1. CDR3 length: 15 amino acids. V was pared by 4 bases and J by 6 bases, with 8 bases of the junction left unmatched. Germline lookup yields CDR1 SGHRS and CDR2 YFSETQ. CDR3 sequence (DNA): TGCGCCAGCAGCGCCTCGACAGGGGACGATGAAAAACTGTTTTTT. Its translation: CASSASTGDDEKLFF.

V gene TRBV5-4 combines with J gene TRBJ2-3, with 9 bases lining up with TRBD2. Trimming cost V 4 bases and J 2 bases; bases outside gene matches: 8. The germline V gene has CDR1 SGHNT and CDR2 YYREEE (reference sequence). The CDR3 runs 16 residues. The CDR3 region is CASSGASGADTDTQYF. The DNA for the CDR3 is TGTGCCAGCAGCGGAGCTAGCGGGGCAGACACAGATACGCAGTATTTT.

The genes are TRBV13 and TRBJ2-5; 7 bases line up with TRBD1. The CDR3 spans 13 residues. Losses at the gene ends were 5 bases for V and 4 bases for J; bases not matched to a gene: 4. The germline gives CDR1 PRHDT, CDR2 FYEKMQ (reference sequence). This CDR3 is CASSLRQGETQYF. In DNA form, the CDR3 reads TGTGCCAGCAGCCTCCGACAGGGAGAGACCCAGTACTTC.

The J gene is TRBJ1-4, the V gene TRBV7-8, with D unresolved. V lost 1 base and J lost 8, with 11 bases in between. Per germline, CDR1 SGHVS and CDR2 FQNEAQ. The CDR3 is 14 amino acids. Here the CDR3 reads CASSLGRIGEKLFF. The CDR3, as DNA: TGTGCCAGCAGCTTAGGCAGGATTGGGGAAAAACTGTTTTTT.

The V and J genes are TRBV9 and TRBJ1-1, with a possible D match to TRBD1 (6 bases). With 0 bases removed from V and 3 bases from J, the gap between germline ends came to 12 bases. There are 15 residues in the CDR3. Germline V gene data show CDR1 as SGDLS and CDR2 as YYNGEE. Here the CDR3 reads CASSVGDRRDTEAFF. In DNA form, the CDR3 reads TGTGCCAGCAGCGTAGGCGACAGGCGGGACACTGAAGCTTTCTTT.

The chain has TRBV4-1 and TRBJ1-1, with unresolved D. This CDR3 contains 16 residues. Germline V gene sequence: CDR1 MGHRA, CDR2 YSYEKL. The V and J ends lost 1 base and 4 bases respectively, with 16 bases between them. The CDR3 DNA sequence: TGCGCCAGCAGCCAAGCGGCAGCCCAGGCTGTCACTGAAGCTTTCTTT. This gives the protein CASSQAAAQAVTEAFF.

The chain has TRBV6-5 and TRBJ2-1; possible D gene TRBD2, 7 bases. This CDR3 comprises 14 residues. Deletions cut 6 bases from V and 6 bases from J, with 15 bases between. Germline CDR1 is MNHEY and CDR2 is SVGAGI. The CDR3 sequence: CASRRGEGRNEQFF. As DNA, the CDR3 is TGTGCCAGCAGGAGGGGGGAGGGCCGCAATGAGCAGTTCTTC.

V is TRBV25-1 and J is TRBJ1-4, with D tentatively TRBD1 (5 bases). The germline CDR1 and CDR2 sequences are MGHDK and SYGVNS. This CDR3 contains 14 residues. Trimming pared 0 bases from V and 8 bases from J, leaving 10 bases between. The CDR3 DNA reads TGTGCCAGCAGTGAATATGGCAAGGGGGAAAAACTGTTTTTT. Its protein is CASSEYGKGEKLFF.

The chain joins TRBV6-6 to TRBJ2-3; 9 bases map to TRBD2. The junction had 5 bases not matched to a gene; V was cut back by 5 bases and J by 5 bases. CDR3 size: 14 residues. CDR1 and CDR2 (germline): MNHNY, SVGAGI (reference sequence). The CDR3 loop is CASSLAGTGDTQYF. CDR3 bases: TGTGCCAGCAGTCTAGCGGGGACGGGAGATACGCAGTATTTT.

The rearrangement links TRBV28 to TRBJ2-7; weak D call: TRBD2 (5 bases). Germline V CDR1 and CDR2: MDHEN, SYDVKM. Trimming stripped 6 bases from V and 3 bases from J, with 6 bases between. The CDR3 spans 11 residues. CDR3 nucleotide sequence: TGTGCCAGCAGAGAGGGCTACGAGCAGTACTTC. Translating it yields CASREGYEQYF.

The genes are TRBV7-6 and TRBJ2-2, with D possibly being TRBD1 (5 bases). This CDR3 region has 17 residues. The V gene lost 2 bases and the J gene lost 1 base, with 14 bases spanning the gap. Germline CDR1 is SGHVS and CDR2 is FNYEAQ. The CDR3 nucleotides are TGTGCCAGCAGCTTATTGGCAGGGCCTATGAACACCGGGGAGCTGTTTTTT. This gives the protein CASSLLAGPMNTGELFF.

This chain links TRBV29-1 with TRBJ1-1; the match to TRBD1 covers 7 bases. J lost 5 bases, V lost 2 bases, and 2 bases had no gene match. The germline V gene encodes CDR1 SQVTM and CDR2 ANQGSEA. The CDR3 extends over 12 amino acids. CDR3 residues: CSVETGATEAFF. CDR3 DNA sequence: TGCAGCGTTGAAACAGGGGCGACTGAAGCTTTCTTT.

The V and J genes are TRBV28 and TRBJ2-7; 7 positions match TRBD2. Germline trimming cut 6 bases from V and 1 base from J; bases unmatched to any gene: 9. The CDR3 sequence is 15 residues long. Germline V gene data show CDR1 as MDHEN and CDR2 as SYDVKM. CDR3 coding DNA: TGTGCCAGCAGCAAGACTAGCCCCTATTCCTACGAGCAGTACTTC. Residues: CASSKTSPYSYEQYF.